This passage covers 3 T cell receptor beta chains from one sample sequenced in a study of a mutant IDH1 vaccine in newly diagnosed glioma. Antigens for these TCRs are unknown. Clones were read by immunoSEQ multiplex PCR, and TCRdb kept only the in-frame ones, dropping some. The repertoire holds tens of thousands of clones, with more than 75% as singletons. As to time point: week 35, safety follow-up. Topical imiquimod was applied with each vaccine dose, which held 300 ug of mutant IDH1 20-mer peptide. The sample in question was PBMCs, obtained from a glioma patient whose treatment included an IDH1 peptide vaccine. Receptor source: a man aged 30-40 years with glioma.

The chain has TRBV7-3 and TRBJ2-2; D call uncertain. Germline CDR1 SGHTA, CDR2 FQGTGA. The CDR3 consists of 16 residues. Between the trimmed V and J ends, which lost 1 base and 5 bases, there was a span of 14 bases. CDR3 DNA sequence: TGTGCCAGCAGCTTAAGCTCTTCTCCCGCAACCGGGGAGCTGTTTTTT. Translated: CASSLSSSPATGELFF.

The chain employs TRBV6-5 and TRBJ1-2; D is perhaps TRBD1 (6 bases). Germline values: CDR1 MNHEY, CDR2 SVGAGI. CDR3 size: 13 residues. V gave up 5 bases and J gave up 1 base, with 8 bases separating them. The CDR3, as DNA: TGTGCCAGCAGTCTGGACAGTAACTATGGCTACACCTTC. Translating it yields CASSLDSNYGYTF.

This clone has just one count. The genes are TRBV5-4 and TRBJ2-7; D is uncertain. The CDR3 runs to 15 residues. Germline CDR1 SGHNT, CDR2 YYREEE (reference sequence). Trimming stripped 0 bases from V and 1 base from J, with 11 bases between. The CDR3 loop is CASSLAGPLSYEQYF. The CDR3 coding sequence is TGTGCCAGCAGCTTGGCAGGACCGCTTTCCTACGAGCAGTACTTC.